This T cell receptor (beta chain) was sequenced for a study of patients and donors after allogeneic stem cell transplantation. TCRdb re-called the RT-PCR reads through MiXCR, storing one row per CDR3 protein. The sample contains about 90,000 distinct CDR3 sequences, 40% to 60% of which appear only once. Germline assignment: CDR1 KGHSH and CDR2 LQKENI. This CDR3 spans 15 amino acids. V was shortened by 3 bases and J by 6 bases, with 17 bases between the two germline ends. This clonotype has more than one count but fewer than ten. This receptor was obtained from a human donor who was either an allogeneic HSCT recipient or a stem cell or donor lymphocyte infusion donor (not recorded which). It is not recorded whose cells these are; they may come from a transplant donor. This chain joins TRBV18 and TRBJ1-1; D is unresolved. Material for sequencing was blood, either unsorted or a sorted T cell fraction (not recorded which). The CDR3 nucleotides are TGTGCCAGCTCACCTCTTGAGGAGGTGGGCTCTGAAGCTTTCTTT. Its translation is CASSPLEEVGSEAFF.